This TCR beta chain was retrieved from a study of CD8 T cells in Susac syndrome. An amount of RNA that ranged from 0.5 to 1 ug was reverse transcribed with random hexamers. Across 54 Vbeta and 13 Jbeta, TCR beta CDR3 was amplified with immunoSEQ multiplex PCR. TCRdb ran MiXCR on the immunoSEQ multiplex PCR reads and lists one entry per CDR3 protein. This sample has some 150,000 distinct CDR3 sequences, with 95% to 96% found just once. The CDR3 covers 16 residues. The ends were cut back, 1 base at V and 3 bases at J, with 14 bases in the middle. CDR1 and CDR2 from the germline V gene are SGHVS and FQNEAQ. Both CD4+ and CD8+ T cells were negatively isolated, and TEMRA cells underwent FACS enrichment.

This chain joins TRBV7-8 and TRBJ2-3; D ambiguous. The receptor was derived from a human donor with multiple sclerosis. The sequenced material came from CD8+ T cells from PBMCs. The CDR3 here is CASSLGTDKRTDTQYF. The CDR3 coding sequence is TGTGCCAGCAGCTTAGGGACGGATAAACGGACAGATACGCAGTATTTT.